The sequence of this T cell receptor (beta chain) was determined in a study of cytomegalovirus exposure and HLA in healthy donors. This clone has only one observation. Its matching antigen is unknown. The PCR used 60 Vbeta and 13 Jbeta primers. Assay used: immunoSEQ multiplex PCR; TCRdb lists only in-frame clones, some missing. Of 120,000 or so clones listed, about four fifths were seen once; the top ten hold roughly 9.3%. Trimming at V came to 1 base and at J to 4 bases, leaving 2 bases not matched to a gene. Per the germline V gene, CDR1 is MNHNS and CDR2 is SASEGT. This CDR3 has 14 amino acids. Broader study findings: TCR beta V- and J-gene trimming was later associated with a missense DCLRE1C variant.

The chain couples TRBV6-1 to TRBJ1-2, with 8 bases fitting TRBD1. Sequenced input: PBMCs. The sequence was obtained from a woman aged 45-65 years in good health and CMV-seropositive. The CDR3 DNA reads as TGTGCCAGCAGTGAAGGGGGGACAGGCTATGGCTACACCTTC. Protein sequence: CASSEGGTGYGYTF.